The clone carrying this T cell receptor (beta chain) was counted a few times. Its target is unknown. The sample is drawn from a study of identical twins. Findings and limits, study-wide: Twins' excess sharing was less marked for out-of-frame beta sequences. Conclusions were drawn cross-sectionally by statistical analysis, without following the same donors. In monozygotic twins, models underestimated the sharing of out-of-frame TCR alpha.

The germline gives CDR1 SEHNR, CDR2 FQNEAQ (reference sequence). This CDR3 is built from 13 residues. The V and J ends lost 5 bases and 7 bases, in that order; junction bases with no gene match: 7. Template switching (which added a universal primer site) was used, and cDNA carried unique molecular identifiers. TCRdb fed the 5' RACE reads into MiXCR, producing one record per CDR3 protein. The sample carries 570,000 or so distinct CDR3 sequences, roughly 9.5% recorded once. These records were also assigned to another study, of yellow fever vaccine responses in identical twins.

The chain has TRBV7-9 and TRBJ1-2; TRBD1 matches 7 bases. The sequencing input was PBMCs. The sequence derives from a woman aged 18-29 years in good health. The CDR3 here is CASSRGQLCGYTF. CDR3 in DNA: TGTGCCAGCAGCCGGGGACAGCTATGTGGCTACACCTTC.